One TCR beta chain is described in this entry. Its antigen is undetermined. These data come from a study of shared clonotypes between healthy human individuals. Overall study findings and caveats: The naive CD4 repertoires of a few donors were compared, and around 5% of clonotypes were shared.

Some clones are missing from TCRdb's copy, which holds only in-frame ones; the method was immunoSEQ multiplex PCR. This table holds roughly 2.2 million clones, roughly 93% found once. The receptor was isolated from a man in his late teens or twenties in good health. Some clones in this sample may be carry-over from other donors' samples. Material: naive CD4+ T cells from PBMCs. Subset defined: CD45RA+ positively selected.

The CDR3 sequence is CASSQVKSGLDTQYF. The CDR3 nucleotides are TGTGCCAGCAGCCAAGTAAAGTCTGGCTTGGATACGCAGTATTTT. The chain links TRBV4-2 to TRBJ2-3; D is uncertain. The CDR3 sequence is 15 residues long. Deletions cut 1 base from V and 6 bases from J, with 14 bases between. Looked up from germline, CDR1 is LGHNA and CDR2 is YNFKEQ.